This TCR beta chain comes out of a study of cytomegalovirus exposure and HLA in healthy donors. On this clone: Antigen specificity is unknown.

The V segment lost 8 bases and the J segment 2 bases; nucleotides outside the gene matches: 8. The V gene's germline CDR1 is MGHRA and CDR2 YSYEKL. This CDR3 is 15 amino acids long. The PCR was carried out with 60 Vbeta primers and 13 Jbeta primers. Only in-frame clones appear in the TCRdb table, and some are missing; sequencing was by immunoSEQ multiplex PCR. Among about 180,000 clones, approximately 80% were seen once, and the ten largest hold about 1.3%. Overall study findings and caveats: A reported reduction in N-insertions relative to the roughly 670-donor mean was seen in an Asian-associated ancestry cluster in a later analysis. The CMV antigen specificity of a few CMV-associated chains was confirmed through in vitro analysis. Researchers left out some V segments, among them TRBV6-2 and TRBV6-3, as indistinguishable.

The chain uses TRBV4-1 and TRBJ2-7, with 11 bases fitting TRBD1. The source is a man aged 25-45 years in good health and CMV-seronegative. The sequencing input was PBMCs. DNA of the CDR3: TGCGCCAGCGGACTCGGACAGGGGGCAACCTACGAGCAGTACTTC. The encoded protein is CASGLGQGATYEQYF.